Sequencing of this T cell receptor (beta chain) was carried out in a study of T cell repertoires in cytomegalovirus infection. Using its own MiXCR run on the reads, TCRdb lists one record per CDR3 protein. The data show approximately 250,000 distinct CDR3 sequences, around an eighth seen once. CDR1 SQVTM and CDR2 ANQGSEA come from the germline V gene. The V gene lost 0 bases and the J gene lost 0 bases, with 9 bases spanning the gap. The CDR3 is 14 amino acids. Comments on this clonotype: The antigen remains unidentified.

Study-level results: HLA-C-restricted CMV clonotypes gave the most frequent clonotype in two of eight donors.

The TCR originated in a human donor in good health (CMV status not recorded). Some clones in this sample may be carry-over from other donors' samples. The J gene is TRBJ2-7, the V gene TRBV29-1; D is uncertain. The sequencing sample was made of PBMCs. The CDR3: CSVEDRADSYEQYF. The CDR3 DNA sequence: TGCAGCGTTGAAGATCGAGCAGACTCCTACGAGCAGTACTTC.